This T cell receptor beta chain was profiled in a study of T-cell reconstitution after alpha-beta-depleted transplantation in children. Unique molecular identifiers were incorporated into the prepared TCRbeta library. TCRdb called the PCR reads again in MiXCR, with one record for every CDR3 protein. The sample holds about a million distinct CDR3 sequences; less than 30% are singletons and the top ten take roughly 31%. The CDR3 covers 13 residues. V dropped 0 bases and J dropped 8 bases, with 9 bases sitting between them. The germline gives CDR1 SGHRS, CDR2 YFSETQ. V gene TRBV5-1 combines with J gene TRBJ2-1; a possible D gene is TRBD1 (5 bases). This TCR came from a boy less than two years old who had a stem cell transplant for SCID, so the T cells may come from the graft donor. The sequences come from PBMCs, mostly from graft donor cells, collected 360 days after TCRalphabeta/CD19-depleted stem cell transplant. In DNA form, the CDR3 reads TGCGCCAGCAGCTTGGAGGGGCTCGATGAGCAGTTCTTC. It is translated as CASSLEGLDEQFF.